Following are 20 T cell receptor beta chains from one sample sequenced in a study of blood T cell repertoires in COVID-19. The assay was immunoSEQ multiplex PCR, and TCRdb's table has in-frame clones only and misses some. This sample carries some 250,000 clones, approximately 82% of them seen once, and the ten largest clones take about 15%. The sequenced sample consisted of PBMCs or T cells enriched from blood (not recorded which). These receptors all come from a man between 35 and 55 years old who had recovered from COVID-19.

The rearrangement uses TRBV19 and TRBJ1-2; D unclear. Germline CDR1 reads LNHDA; CDR2 reads SQIVND (reference sequence). V was shortened by 3 bases and J by 1 base, with 6 bases between the two germline ends. This CDR3 region has 13 residues. The CDR3: CASSIIGNYGYTF. The CDR3, as DNA: TGTGCCAGTAGTATTATCGGTAACTATGGCTACACCTTC.

The CDR3 reads CAWNSGQGFTDTQYF. The CDR3 DNA sequence: TGTGCCTGGAACTCGGGACAGGGGTTCACAGATACGCAGTATTTT. The rearrangement joins TRBV30 to TRBJ2-3, with 10 bases that match TRBD1. J gave up 2 bases and V 4 bases, and 6 bases lay outside the gene matches. CDR3 length: 15 residues. In germline, CDR1 is GTSNPN, CDR2 SVGIG (reference sequence). Filled out from reference TRBV30 and TRBJ2-3, the complete variable domain reads SQTIHQWPATLVQPVGSPLSLECTVEGTSNPNLYWYRQAAGRGLQLLFYSVGIGQISSEVPQNLSASRPQDRQFILSSKKLLLSDSGFYLCAWNSGQGFTDTQYFGPGTRLTVL.

The CDR3 DNA is TGTGCCAGCAGTTACGGGCCTAGCGGGGGATACAATGAGCAGTTCTTC. Translation gives CASSYGPSGGYNEQFF. The chain couples TRBV6-2 or TRBV6-3 to TRBJ2-1; 10 positions match TRBD2. In germline, CDR1 is MNHEY, CDR2 SVGEGT. The CDR3 length is 16 residues. Germline trimming cut 2 bases from V and 4 bases from J; bases unmatched to any gene: 5.

The CDR3 nucleotides read TGTGCCAGCAGTTTAAATGATAACTCAAGAGGGGAAAAACTGTTTTTT. As protein: CASSLNDNSRGEKLFF. V and J are TRBV28 and TRBJ1-4; D not certain. This CDR3 region has 16 residues. The germline V gene encodes CDR1 MDHEN and CDR2 SYDVKM. The ends were cut back, 2 bases at V and 8 bases at J, with 18 bases in the middle.

The chain employs TRBV5-4 and TRBJ1-6, with D maybe TRBD1 (6 bases). Germline CDR1 reads SGHNT; CDR2 reads YYREEE (reference sequence). CDR3 length: 14 amino acids. Trimming took 1 base from V and 10 from J, leaving 12 bases between them. As DNA, the CDR3 is TGTGCCAGCAGCTTGACAGGGTCTGGGTCACCCCTCCACTTT. Translated: CASSLTGSGSPLHF.

This chain joins TRBV19 and TRBJ2-1; 9 positions match TRBD2. CDR3 length: 19 amino acids. The V segment lost 3 bases and the J segment 7 bases; nucleotides outside the gene matches: 19. Germline V gene data show CDR1 as LNHDA and CDR2 as SQIVND (reference sequence). CDR3 nucleotides: TGTGCCAGTAGTATTCGGCAGTTTGGGCGGGGGGGGAGACTTAATGAGCAGTTCTTC. Its protein is CASSIRQFGRGGRLNEQFF.

This clone was detected only once. This chain connects TRBV6-1 to TRBJ1-1, with 9 bases matching TRBD1. The J segment lost 5 bases and the V segment lost 1 base, leaving 14 bases of the junction unmatched. The CDR3 is 18 residues long. The V gene's germline CDR1 is MNHNS and CDR2 SASEGT. CDR3 coding DNA: TGTGCCAGCAGTGAAGGGTGGGGACAGGGTGGCCCTGGGACTGAAGCTTTCTTT. This translates into CASSEGWGQGGPGTEAFF.

The gene calls are TRBV6-5 and TRBJ1-5, with 8 nucleotides matching TRBD1. The germline V gene has CDR1 MNHEY and CDR2 SVGAGI. CDR3 size: 14 residues. With 6 bases clipped from V and 2 bases from J, the junction kept 3 bases outside the gene matches. The chain's CDR3 is CASSGQGGNQPQHF. The CDR3 nucleotides are TGTGCCAGCAGCGGACAGGGTGGCAATCAGCCCCAGCATTTT.

The genes are TRBV7-2 and TRBJ1-5; 9 bases align to TRBD1. CDR1 is SGHTA, CDR2 FQGNSA, per germline. CDR3 length: 14 residues. V dropped 5 bases and J dropped 7; count of bases not matched to a gene: 6. CDR3 in DNA: TGTGCCAGCAGCCCATACAGGGGGCTGCAGCCCCAGCATTTT. This codes for CASSPYRGLQPQHF.

Regarding this clone: Different DNA sequences within this sample yield the same CDR3. J is TRBJ2-1 and V is TRBV29-1; D is possibly TRBD2 (6 bases). In germline, CDR1 is SQVTM, CDR2 ANQGSEA. Trimming removed 4 bases from V and 5 bases from J, with 9 bases in between. The CDR3 is 12 amino acids. Written as DNA, the CDR3 is TGCAGCGTTGGCGGGACGAACAATGAGCAGTTCTTC. It translates to CSVGGTNNEQFF.

The chain is built from TRBV27 and TRBJ2-7, with 8 bases lining up with TRBD1. The CDR3 totals 14 residues. The germline V gene has CDR1 MNHEY and CDR2 SMNVEV (reference sequence). V lost 5 bases to trimming and J lost 3 bases; unmatched junction nucleotides: 6. The CDR3 nucleotides read TGTGCCAGCAGTGTCACCGGGACAGGCTACGAGCAGTACTTC. It translates to CASSVTGTGYEQYF.

There are a few counts of this clone. The chain carries TRBV7-3 and TRBJ2-2, with 8 bases that match TRBD2. This CDR3 has 17 amino acids. V lost 2 bases and J lost 4; bases outside the gene matches: 9. The V gene's germline CDR1 is SGHTA and CDR2 FQGTGA. In nucleotides, the CDR3 is TGTGCCAGCAGCTTAGGCCCCGGGGGGGCGTCCACCGGGGAGCTGTTTTTT. It specifies CASSLGPGGASTGELFF.

This chain's CDR3 is CASRRGANYGYTF. The CDR3 nucleotides read TGTGCCAGCCGCAGAGGAGCTAACTATGGCTACACCTTC. The V and J genes are TRBV4-2 and TRBJ1-2; D remains unclear. Trimming pared 8 bases from V and 0 bases from J, leaving 10 bases between. The V gene's germline CDR1 is LGHNA and CDR2 YNFKEQ. The CDR3 has 13 amino acids.

The chain uses TRBV2 and TRBJ1-1; no clear D. The CDR3 is 11 residues long. Germline CDR1 is SNHLY and CDR2 is FYNNEI. V was cut by 8 bases and J by 5 bases, with 9 bases left in between. This CDR3 is CASGGFTEAFF. In nucleotides, the CDR3 is TGTGCCAGCGGAGGGTTTACTGAAGCTTTCTTT.

J is TRBJ2-3 and V is TRBV19; D is ambiguous. V lost 3 bases, J lost 2 bases, and 12 bases lay in between. CDR3 length: 15 amino acids. Looked up from germline, CDR1 is LNHDA and CDR2 is SQIVND (reference sequence). The CDR3 here is CASSIIGPTTDTQYF. In nucleotides, the CDR3 is TGTGCCAGTAGTATTATTGGGCCAACCACAGATACGCAGTATTTT.

V and J are TRBV5-4 and TRBJ1-1; 9 nucleotides match TRBD1. In germline, CDR1 is SGHNT, CDR2 YYREEE (reference sequence). With 3 bases clipped from V and 2 bases from J, the junction kept 2 bases outside the gene matches. CDR3 size: 14 residues. The CDR3 loop is CASSWDRVNTEAFF. DNA of the CDR3: TGTGCCAGCAGCTGGGACAGGGTTAACACTGAAGCTTTCTTT.

This chain uses TRBV10-3 with TRBJ1-2; 7 nucleotides match TRBD1. Trimming cost V 7 bases and J 7 bases; bases outside gene matches: 6. CDR1 ENHRY and CDR2 SYGVKD come from the germline V gene. The CDR3 loop spans 12 amino acids. CDR3 bases: TGTGCCATCAACGACAGGGAGCGTGGCTACACCTTC. It encodes CAINDRERGYTF.

The table lists this clone with a count of one. V is TRBV7-3 and J is TRBJ2-1; 11 bases align to TRBD2. J gave up 4 bases and V 5 bases, and 7 bases lay outside the gene matches. CDR3 size: 16 residues. Germline CDR1 SGHTA, CDR2 FQGTGA. CDR3 DNA sequence: TGTGCCAGCAGCCAAAAAGGACTAGCGGGTTACAATGAGCAGTTCTTC. This translates into CASSQKGLAGYNEQFF.

The V and J genes are TRBV5-1 and TRBJ2-7, with 7 bases lining up with TRBD2. The trim removed 2 bases at V and 4 bases at J, leaving 6 bases unmatched. Germline assignment: CDR1 SGHRS and CDR2 YFSETQ. There are 14 residues in the CDR3. The CDR3 region is CASSLAGTNYEQYF. As DNA, the CDR3 is TGCGCCAGCAGCTTAGCGGGGACGAATTACGAGCAGTACTTC.

DNA for the CDR3: TGTGCCAGCAGTCCGGATGCCGGGTGGCAGTATTTT. It yields the protein CASSPDAGWQYF. The rearrangement uses TRBV27 and TRBJ2-3; D remains unclear. The V gene's germline CDR1 is MNHEY and CDR2 SMNVEV (reference sequence). Trimming stripped 5 bases from V and 11 bases from J, with 14 bases between. The CDR3 totals 12 residues.